Listed below are T cell receptor beta chains from one sample, sequenced in a study of technical replicates of blood from a handful of donors. TCRdb's copy holds only in-frame clones and misses some; the assay was immunoSEQ multiplex PCR. Of tens of thousands of clones detected, around 92% appear once; the ten largest clones hold 0.4% to 0.45%. The sequencing sample was made of T cells isolated from PBMCs. Receptors originate from a human donor in good health. Both conserved end residues are part of each CDR3. D genes are given only for firm matches. The size of a clone is reported for some rows only, either as once, few or many, or as a class for expanded clones.

V gene,D gene,J gene,clone size,CDR3 DNA,CDR3 protein
TRBV6-5,.,TRBJ2-3,.,TGTGCCAGCACCCAAGGGACATTTAGCACAGATACGCAGTATTTT,CASTQGTFSTDTQYF
TRBV4-1,.,TRBJ2-2,.,TGCGCCAGCAGCCCCCCCCTAGGCGGGATGGACGGGGAGCTGTTTTTT,CASSPPLGGMDGELFF
TRBV2,TRBD2,TRBJ2-7,.,TGTGCCAGCAGTGAAGCGCTTCGAACTAGCGGGACCTACGAGCAGTACTTC,CASSEALRTSGTYEQYF
TRBV7-2,TRBD1,TRBJ1-1,.,TGTGCCAGCAGACCTAACCCGGGACAGGGGTTGTACACTGAAGCTTTCTTT,CASRPNPGQGLYTEAFF
TRBV7-3,TRBD1,TRBJ2-5,.,TGTGCCAGCAGCTCAGCTGGACAGGGGCGGGAACGAGAGACCCAGTACTTC,CASSSAGQGRERETQYF
TRBV19,.,TRBJ2-3,.,TGTGCCAGTACGACAGGACTCACAGATACGCAGTATTTT,CASTTGLTDTQYF
TRBV11-2,.,TRBJ1-3,.,TGTGCCAGCAGCTCTACCCGGGGTGGAAACACCATATATTTT,CASSSTRGGNTIYF
TRBV14,.,TRBJ1-3,.,TGTGCCAGCAGCCAAGACCTAGAATTGTCTGGAAACACCATATATTTT,CASSQDLELSGNTIYF
TRBV6-6,.,TRBJ2-3,once,TGTGCCAGCACCGACCGGGGGGATACGCAGTATTTT,CASTDRGDTQYF
TRBV5-1,TRBD1,TRBJ1-1,.,TGCGCCAGCAATAAGGCAGGGGGGAACACTGAAGCTTTCTTT,CASNKAGGNTEAFF
TRBV5-1,.,TRBJ2-7,.,TGCGCCAGCGCCCCTGTACTTGAGCAGAGGACCTACGAGCAGTACTTC,CASAPVLEQRTYEQYF
TRBV6-5,.,TRBJ2-5,once,TGTGCCAGCTCTATAGGCGGCGGAGTGACCACCCAGTACTTC,CASSIGGGVTTQYF
TRBV6-4,.,TRBJ1-1,.,TGTGCCATCGAGGACACGATGAACACTGAAGCTTTCTTT,CAIEDTMNTEAFF
TRBV30,TRBD1,TRBJ1-2,.,TGTGCCGGGTTAACAGGGGGCTTCTATGGCTACACCTTC,CAGLTGGFYGYTF
TRBV6-5,TRBD2,TRBJ2-7,once,TGTGCCAGCAGTTCCGCACTAGCGACATCTTACGAGCAGTACTTC,CASSSALATSYEQYF
TRBV6-5,.,TRBJ1-1,.,TGTGCCAGCAGTTACTCACCACTAAACACTGAAGCTTTCTTT,CASSYSPLNTEAFF
TRBV6-1,.,TRBJ1-5,.,TGTGCCAGCAGTGATATTGCCCAGCATTTT,CASSDIAQHF
TRBV11-2,TRBD1,TRBJ1-5,.,TGTGCCAGCAGCTTAGGGACAGGGAGCAATCAGCCCCAGCATTTT,CASSLGTGSNQPQHF
TRBV12-5,.,TRBJ2-2,.,TGTGCTAGTGGTGGTGACATCTTAACCGGGGAGCTGTTTTTT,CASGGDILTGELFF
TRBV5-8,.,TRBJ1-2,once,TGTGCCAGCAGTCCCCTGACAGGTCCTGGCTACACCTTC,CASSPLTGPGYTF
TRBV4-3,TRBD2,TRBJ2-7,.,TGCGCCAGCAGCCAAGCCTCGGGAGGGGGTGGATCCTACGAGCAGTACTTC,CASSQASGGGGSYEQYF
TRBV28,TRBD2,TRBJ2-5,.,TGTGCCAGCACTCCGGGTCTAGCGGGAGGTGAGACCCAGTACTTC,CASTPGLAGGETQYF
TRBV29-1,TRBD1,TRBJ2-1,.,TGCAGCGTTCGGACAGGGGCTATCAATGAGCAGTTCTTC,CSVRTGAINEQFF
TRBV11-3,TRBD2,TRBJ2-3,.,TGTGCCAGCAGCTTAGTTGGGGGGGGCACAGATACGCAGTATTTT,CASSLVGGGTDTQYF
TRBV9,TRBD1,TRBJ1-1,.,TGTGCCAGCAGCGTAGAGCACAGGGGTGGTACTGAAGCTTTCTTT,CASSVEHRGGTEAFF
TRBV27,.,TRBJ2-7,.,TGTGCCAGCAGTTTACACGGGGGAATTGAGCAGTACTTC,CASSLHGGIEQYF
TRBV6-5,.,TRBJ2-1,.,TGTGCCAGCAGTCTACCTGACAGCTACAATGAGCAGTTCTTC,CASSLPDSYNEQFF
TRBV5-6,.,TRBJ1-1,.,TGTGCCAGCAGCTTGGCAGGGCACACTGAAGCTTTCTTT,CASSLAGHTEAFF
TRBV28,TRBD1,TRBJ2-3,few,TGTGCCAGCAGGGACAGGGGGGGCACAGATACGCAGTATTTT,CASRDRGGTDTQYF
TRBV11-3,.,TRBJ1-3,.,TGTGCCAGCAGCTTTGGGTCCAGGCCATCTGGAAACACCATATATTTT,CASSFGSRPSGNTIYF
TRBV5-4,TRBD1,TRBJ1-1,.,TGTGCCAGCAGCCAACCGGACAGGGGGGCTTACACTGAAGCTTTCTTT,CASSQPDRGAYTEAFF
TRBV6-5,TRBD2,TRBJ2-1,.,TGTGCCAGCAGCCCCAATCTAGCGGCCAATGAGCAGTTCTTC,CASSPNLAANEQFF
TRBV7-9,TRBD1,TRBJ1-1,.,TGTGCCAGCAGCTCCGCCGGGACAGGGATGAACACTGAAGCTTTCTTT,CASSSAGTGMNTEAFF
TRBV30,.,TRBJ2-4,.,TGTGCCTGGAGGGGTAGCAGAAACATTCAGTACTTC,CAWRGSRNIQYF